A selection of T cell receptor beta chains follows, all from one sample in a study of shared clonotypes between healthy human individuals. Sequencing used immunoSEQ multiplex PCR; TCRdb keeps in-frame clones, though not all of them. Seen here are about 1 million clones, roughly 70% observed once, and the top ten hold over 1.3%. Sequenced input: memory CD4+ T cells sorted from blood. These receptors all come from a man aged 18-30 years in good health. Each CDR3 is given with its conserved first and last residue. The order of the fields is D gene, J gene, V gene, clone size, CDR3 protein, CDR3 DNA. D genes are given only for firm matches. The size of a clone is reported for some rows only, either as once, few or many, or as a class for expanded clones.

-	TRBJ2-5	TRBV5-1	-	CASSLGQVQETQYF	TGCGCCAGCAGCTTGGGTCAGGTCCAAGAGACCCAGTACTTC
-	TRBJ1-4	TRBV7-6	-	CASSQQVGNEKLFF	TGTGCCAGCAGCCAACAGGTCGGGAATGAAAAACTGTTTTTT
TRBD1	TRBJ1-2	TRBV29-1	-	CSTLEGASNGYTF	TGCAGCACGTTGGAGGGGGCGTCAAATGGCTACACCTTC
TRBD1	TRBJ1-4	TRBV6-1	few	CASALTGGDEKLFF	TGTGCCAGCGCCCTTACAGGGGGCGATGAAAAACTGTTTTTT
-	TRBJ1-1	TRBV10-2	-	CASSELAEGAEAFF	TGCGCCAGCAGTGAGTTGGCAGAGGGAGCTGAAGCTTTCTTT
-	TRBJ2-3	TRBV19	-	CASSRRGTASPSTDTQYF	TGTGCCAGTAGTAGGCGGGGGACAGCGAGCCCCAGCACAGATACGCAGTATTTT
TRBD2	TRBJ2-7	TRBV19	-	CASSAGTTLRNEQYF	TGTGCCAGTAGTGCTGGGACTACTCTTCGGAACGAGCAGTACTTC
TRBD1	TRBJ1-2	TRBV13	-	CASSLDRGSIRLGYTF	TGTGCCAGCAGCTTGGACAGGGGGTCAATTCGGTTGGGCTACACCTTC
-	TRBJ2-1	TRBV2	few	CASSGLRVVDEQFF	TGTGCCAGCAGTGGTCTTAGAGTAGTCGATGAGCAGTTCTTC
-	TRBJ2-7	TRBV7-2	few	CASSFTAGLGGAYEQYF	TGTGCCAGCAGCTTCACCGCCGGACTAGGGGGTGCCTACGAGCAGTACTTC
-	TRBJ1-6	TRBV7-9	-	CASSLEGNRNSPLHF	TGTGCCAGCAGCTTAGAAGGCAACAGGAATTCACCCCTCCACTTT
-	TRBJ1-6	TRBV5-6	-	CASSPTRASPLHF	TGTGCCAGCAGCCCCACACGGGCCTCACCCCTCCACTTT
TRBD2	TRBJ2-3	TRBV28	-	CASSSPGLAGGYTDTQYF	TGTGCCAGCAGTTCCCCGGGACTAGCGGGGGGGTACACAGATACGCAGTATTTT
-	TRBJ2-3	TRBV30	-	CAWTLEGTGTDTQYF	TGTGCCTGGACGCTTGAGGGGACCGGCACAGATACGCAGTATTTT
-	TRBJ2-7	TRBV13	few	CASSVTGFEQYF	TGTGCCAGCAGCGTCACAGGGTTCGAGCAGTACTTC
TRBD2	TRBJ2-7	TRBV5-4	many	CASSLGPSGGTYEQYF	TGTGCCAGCAGCTTGGGGCCTAGCGGGGGGACCTACGAGCAGTACTTC
TRBD1	TRBJ2-7	TRBV2	-	CAQGQGGSYEQYF	TGTGCCCAAGGACAGGGTGGGTCCTACGAGCAGTACTTC
-	TRBJ1-2	TRBV5-1	-	CASSRGSRDALKGYTF	TGCGCCAGCAGCCGCGGTAGCCGCGATGCGCTGAAAGGCTACACCTTC
TRBD1	TRBJ1-2	TRBV5-1	-	CASSPGQGDQGYTF	TGCGCCAGCAGCCCGGGACAGGGGGATCAGGGCTACACCTTC
-	TRBJ2-1	TRBV11-1	-	CASRLQGSYNEQFF	TGTGCCAGCCGCCTTCAGGGCTCCTACAATGAGCAGTTCTTC
-	TRBJ1-1	TRBV9	few	CASSVESGNTEAFF	TGTGCCAGCAGCGTAGAGAGTGGGAACACTGAAGCTTTCTTT
-	TRBJ2-7	TRBV6-5	-	CASRTSYEQYF	TGTGCCAGCAGGACTAGCTACGAGCAGTACTTC
-	TRBJ2-2	TRBV5-1	-	CASRGQAANTGELFF	TGCGCCAGCCGGGGACAAGCTGCGAACACCGGGGAGCTGTTTTTT
TRBD1	TRBJ1-2	TRBV19	-	CASSFSQGAIGYTF	TGTGCCAGTAGTTTTAGCCAGGGGGCGATCGGCTACACCTTC
TRBD2	TRBJ2-3	TRBV5-1	-	CASSLVAGTDTQYF	TGCGCCAGCAGCTTGGTAGCGGGGACAGATACGCAGTATTTT
TRBD1	TRBJ2-7	TRBV4-1	-	CASSQPDRGGEQYF	TGCGCCAGCAGCCAACCCGACAGGGGCGGGGAGCAGTACTTC
-	TRBJ2-7	TRBV5-1	-	CASSLATAYEQYF	TGCGCCAGCAGCTTAGCCACAGCCTACGAGCAGTACTTC
-	TRBJ1-4	TRBV14	-	CASRRPPINEKLFF	TGTGCCAGCAGACGACCCCCGATTAATGAAAAACTGTTTTTT
-	TRBJ1-2	TRBV10-3	-	CAISDLRNGGYTF	TGTGCCATCAGTGACCTACGGAACGGTGGCTACACCTTC
-	TRBJ1-1	TRBV11-2	-	CASSLQRGAEAFF	TGTGCCAGCAGCTTACAACGAGGCGCTGAAGCTTTCTTT
-	TRBJ1-1	TRBV4-1	-	CASSQGTLAGNTEAFF	TGCGCCAGCAGCCAAGGTACTCTCGCAGGGAACACTGAAGCTTTCTTT
-	TRBJ2-3	TRBV15	-	CATSRISPGRRTDTQYF	TGTGCCACCAGCAGGATTTCTCCGGGCCGTCGAACAGATACGCAGTATTTT
-	TRBJ1-4	TRBV2	-	CASTGVGANEKLFF	TGTGCCAGCACGGGAGTAGGCGCTAATGAAAAACTGTTTTTT
TRBD1	TRBJ1-1	TRBV5-6	-	CASRTGYMNTEAFF	TGTGCCAGCCGGACAGGGTATATGAACACTGAAGCTTTCTTT
-	TRBJ2-1	TRBV28	-	CASRIRRGEQFF	TGTGCCAGCAGGATCCGACGTGGAGAGCAGTTCTTC
-	TRBJ2-2	TRBV7-2	-	CASSPVAGELFF	TGTGCCAGCAGCCCCGTGGCCGGGGAGCTGTTTTTT
TRBD1	TRBJ2-7	TRBV29-1	-	CSVMDRAKSYEQYF	TGCAGCGTGATGGACAGGGCTAAGTCCTACGAGCAGTACTTC
-	TRBJ2-1	TRBV5-1	-	CASSLGTRDPGEQFF	TGCGCCAGCAGCTTGGGTACCCGCGACCCCGGTGAGCAGTTCTTC
-	TRBJ1-2	TRBV18	-	CASSPASGYGYTF	TGTGCCAGCTCACCAGCTTCCGGCTATGGCTACACCTTC
TRBD1	TRBJ2-1	TRBV9	-	CASSVGEGALSNEQFF	TGTGCCAGCAGCGTAGGTGAGGGGGCCCTGAGCAATGAGCAGTTCTTC
TRBD1	TRBJ2-5	TRBV10-2	few	CASSDPSGTGQETQYF	TGCGCCAGCAGTGACCCGTCCGGGACAGGGCAAGAGACCCAGTACTTC
TRBD2	TRBJ2-2	TRBV19	-	CASSRLAGGIPGELFF	TGTGCCAGTAGTAGACTAGCGGGAGGGATCCCCGGGGAGCTGTTTTTT